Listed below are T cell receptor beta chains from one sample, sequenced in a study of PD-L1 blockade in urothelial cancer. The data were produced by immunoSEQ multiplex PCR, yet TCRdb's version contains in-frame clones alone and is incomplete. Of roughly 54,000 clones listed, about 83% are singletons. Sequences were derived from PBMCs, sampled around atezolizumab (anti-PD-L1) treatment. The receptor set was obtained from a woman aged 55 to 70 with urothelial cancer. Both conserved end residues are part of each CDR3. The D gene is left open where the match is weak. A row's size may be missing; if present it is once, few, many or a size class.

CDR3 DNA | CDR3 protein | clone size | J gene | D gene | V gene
TGTGCCAGCAGTCCATCCCCAGGGAACTATGGCTACACCTTC | CASSPSPGNYGYTF | . | TRBJ1-2 | . | TRBV27
TGTGCCAGCAGCTCGCTGGCGGTTACCTACGAGCAGTACTTC | CASSSLAVTYEQYF | . | TRBJ2-7 | . | TRBV7-2
TGTGCCAGCAGCGTAGCCAGCGGGAGGACTACGCAGTATTTT | CASSVASGRTTQYF | . | TRBJ2-3 | TRBD2 | TRBV9
TGCGCCAGCAGCCAAGATGGGGACACGGGGTGGAGGAATGAGCAGTTCTTC | CASSQDGDTGWRNEQFF | . | TRBJ2-1 | . | TRBV4-3
TGTGCCAGCAGATTTGCCGGGACAACAGATACGCAGTATTTT | CASRFAGTTDTQYF | . | TRBJ2-3 | . | TRBV5-4
TGCGCCAGCAGCCAACCAGGGGGTTTTTATCCGTTGGGAGGTGAAGCTTTCTTT | CASSQPGGFYPLGGEAFF | . | TRBJ1-1 | TRBD1 | TRBV4-1
TGTGCCATCAGTCTAGGAGGAGGGGAGGGTTCACCCCTCCACTTT | CAISLGGGEGSPLHF | few | TRBJ1-6 | . | TRBV10-3
TGTGCCAGCAGGCAAACCGGACTAGCGTCCTACGAGCAGTACTTC | CASRQTGLASYEQYF | . | TRBJ2-7 | TRBD2 | TRBV28
TGCGCCAGCAGCCAAGAGGAGACCAGGGGGAGCTACGAGCAGTACTTC | CASSQEETRGSYEQYF | . | TRBJ2-7 | TRBD1 | TRBV4-1
TGTGCCAGCTACCCAGTCTCCTACAATGAGCAGTTCTTC | CASYPVSYNEQFF | . | TRBJ2-1 | . | TRBV7-2
TGTGCCAGCTCACCAATTGGCAGCGGGAACTCTGGAAACACCATATATTTT | CASSPIGSGNSGNTIYF | . | TRBJ1-3 | . | TRBV18
TGCGCCAGCAGCCTGGGACTAGCGGGGGTTCATGAGCAGTACTTC | CASSLGLAGVHEQYF | few | TRBJ2-7 | TRBD2 | TRBV5-1
TGCGCCAGCGGGACTAGCGGGGAGTACAATGAGCAGTTCTTC | CASGTSGEYNEQFF | once | TRBJ2-1 | TRBD2 | TRBV4-3
TGTGCCAGCAGCCCCAGGACAGGGAACTACGAGCAGTACTTC | CASSPRTGNYEQYF | once | TRBJ2-7 | TRBD1 | TRBV9
TGTGCCAGCACAGGACAGGTCAATTCACCCCTCCACTTT | CASTGQVNSPLHF | . | TRBJ1-6 | TRBD1 | TRBV6-1
TGTGCCAGCAGCACTATCGGGCAGGGCGAACCCCAGCATTTT | CASSTIGQGEPQHF | many | TRBJ1-5 | . | TRBV11-2
TGTGCCAGCAGCCCGGGGGGAGCCCCGAATGAGCAGTTCTTC | CASSPGGAPNEQFF | . | TRBJ2-1 | TRBD2 | TRBV9
TGTGCCAGCAGTGAATTACGGACAGGGAGTACAGATACGCAGTATTTT | CASSELRTGSTDTQYF | . | TRBJ2-3 | TRBD1 | TRBV2
TGTGCCAGCAGTTACTCCGGACAGGGGGCTTACGAGCAGTACTTC | CASSYSGQGAYEQYF | once | TRBJ2-7 | TRBD1 | TRBV6-6
TGTGCCAGCACCCACCTCCCCGCGGGAGGGCCGGGGAATGAGCAGTTCTTC | CASTHLPAGGPGNEQFF | . | TRBJ2-1 | TRBD2 | TRBV27
TGCGCCAGCAGCCAGGACTACTGGGGGACCACTGAAGCTTTCTTT | CASSQDYWGTTEAFF | few | TRBJ1-1 | . | TRBV4-3
TGTGCCAGCAGGTACCGGGGGGGGACCTACAATGAGCAGTTCTTC | CASRYRGGTYNEQFF | . | TRBJ2-1 | TRBD2 | TRBV5-8
TGTGCCAGCAGCCCCAGAGCGGGGTACTACAATGAGCAGTTCTTC | CASSPRAGYYNEQFF | . | TRBJ2-1 | TRBD2 | TRBV7-8
TGCAGCGTTGACGCTAGCGGAGCTCCTGGCGAGCAGTACTTC | CSVDASGAPGEQYF | . | TRBJ2-7 | TRBD2 | TRBV29-1
TGTGCCAGCAGCTTAGACAACGCGAACACCGGGGAGCTGTTTTTT | CASSLDNANTGELFF | . | TRBJ2-2 | . | TRBV7-2